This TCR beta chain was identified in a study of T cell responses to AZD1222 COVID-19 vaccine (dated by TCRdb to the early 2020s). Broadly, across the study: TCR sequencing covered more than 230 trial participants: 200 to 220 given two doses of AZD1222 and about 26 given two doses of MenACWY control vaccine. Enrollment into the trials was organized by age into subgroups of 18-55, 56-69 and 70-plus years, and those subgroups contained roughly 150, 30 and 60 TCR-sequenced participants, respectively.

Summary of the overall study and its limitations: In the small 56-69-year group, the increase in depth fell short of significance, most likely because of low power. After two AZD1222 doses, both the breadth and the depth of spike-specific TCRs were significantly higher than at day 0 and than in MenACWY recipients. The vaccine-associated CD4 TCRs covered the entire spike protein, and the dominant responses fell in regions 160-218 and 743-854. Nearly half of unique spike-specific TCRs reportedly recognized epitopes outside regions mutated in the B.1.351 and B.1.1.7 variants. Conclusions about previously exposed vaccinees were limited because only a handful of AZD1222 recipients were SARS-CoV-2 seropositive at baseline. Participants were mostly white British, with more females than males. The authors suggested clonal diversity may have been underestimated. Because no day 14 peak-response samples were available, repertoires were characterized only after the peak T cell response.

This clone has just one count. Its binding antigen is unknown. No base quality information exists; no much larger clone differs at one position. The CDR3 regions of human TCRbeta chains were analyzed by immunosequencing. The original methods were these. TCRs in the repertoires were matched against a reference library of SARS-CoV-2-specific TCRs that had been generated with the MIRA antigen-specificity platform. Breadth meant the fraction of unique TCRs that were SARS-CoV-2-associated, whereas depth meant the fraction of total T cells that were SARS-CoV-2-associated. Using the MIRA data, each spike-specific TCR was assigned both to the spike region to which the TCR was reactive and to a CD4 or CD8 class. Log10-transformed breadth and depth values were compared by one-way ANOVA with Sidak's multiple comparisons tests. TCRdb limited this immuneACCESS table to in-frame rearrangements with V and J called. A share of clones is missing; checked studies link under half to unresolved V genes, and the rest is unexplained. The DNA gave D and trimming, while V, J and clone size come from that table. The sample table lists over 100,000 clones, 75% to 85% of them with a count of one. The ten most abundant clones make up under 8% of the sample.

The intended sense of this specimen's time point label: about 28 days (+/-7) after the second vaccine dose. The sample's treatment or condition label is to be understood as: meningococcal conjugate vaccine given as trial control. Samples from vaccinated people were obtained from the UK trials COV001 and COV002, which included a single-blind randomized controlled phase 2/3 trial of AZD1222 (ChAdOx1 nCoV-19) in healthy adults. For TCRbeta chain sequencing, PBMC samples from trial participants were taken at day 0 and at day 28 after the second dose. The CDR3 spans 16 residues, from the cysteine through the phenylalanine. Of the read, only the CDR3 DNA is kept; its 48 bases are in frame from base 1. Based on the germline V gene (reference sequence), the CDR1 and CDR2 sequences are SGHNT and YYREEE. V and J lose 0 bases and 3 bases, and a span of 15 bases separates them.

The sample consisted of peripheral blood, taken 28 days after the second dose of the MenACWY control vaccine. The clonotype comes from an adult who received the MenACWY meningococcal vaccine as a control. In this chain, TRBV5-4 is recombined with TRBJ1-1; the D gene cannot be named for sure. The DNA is TGTGCCAGCAGCTTGGATGGTAACAGAGGTTACACTGAAGCTTTCTTT. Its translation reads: CASSLDGNRGYTEAFF.